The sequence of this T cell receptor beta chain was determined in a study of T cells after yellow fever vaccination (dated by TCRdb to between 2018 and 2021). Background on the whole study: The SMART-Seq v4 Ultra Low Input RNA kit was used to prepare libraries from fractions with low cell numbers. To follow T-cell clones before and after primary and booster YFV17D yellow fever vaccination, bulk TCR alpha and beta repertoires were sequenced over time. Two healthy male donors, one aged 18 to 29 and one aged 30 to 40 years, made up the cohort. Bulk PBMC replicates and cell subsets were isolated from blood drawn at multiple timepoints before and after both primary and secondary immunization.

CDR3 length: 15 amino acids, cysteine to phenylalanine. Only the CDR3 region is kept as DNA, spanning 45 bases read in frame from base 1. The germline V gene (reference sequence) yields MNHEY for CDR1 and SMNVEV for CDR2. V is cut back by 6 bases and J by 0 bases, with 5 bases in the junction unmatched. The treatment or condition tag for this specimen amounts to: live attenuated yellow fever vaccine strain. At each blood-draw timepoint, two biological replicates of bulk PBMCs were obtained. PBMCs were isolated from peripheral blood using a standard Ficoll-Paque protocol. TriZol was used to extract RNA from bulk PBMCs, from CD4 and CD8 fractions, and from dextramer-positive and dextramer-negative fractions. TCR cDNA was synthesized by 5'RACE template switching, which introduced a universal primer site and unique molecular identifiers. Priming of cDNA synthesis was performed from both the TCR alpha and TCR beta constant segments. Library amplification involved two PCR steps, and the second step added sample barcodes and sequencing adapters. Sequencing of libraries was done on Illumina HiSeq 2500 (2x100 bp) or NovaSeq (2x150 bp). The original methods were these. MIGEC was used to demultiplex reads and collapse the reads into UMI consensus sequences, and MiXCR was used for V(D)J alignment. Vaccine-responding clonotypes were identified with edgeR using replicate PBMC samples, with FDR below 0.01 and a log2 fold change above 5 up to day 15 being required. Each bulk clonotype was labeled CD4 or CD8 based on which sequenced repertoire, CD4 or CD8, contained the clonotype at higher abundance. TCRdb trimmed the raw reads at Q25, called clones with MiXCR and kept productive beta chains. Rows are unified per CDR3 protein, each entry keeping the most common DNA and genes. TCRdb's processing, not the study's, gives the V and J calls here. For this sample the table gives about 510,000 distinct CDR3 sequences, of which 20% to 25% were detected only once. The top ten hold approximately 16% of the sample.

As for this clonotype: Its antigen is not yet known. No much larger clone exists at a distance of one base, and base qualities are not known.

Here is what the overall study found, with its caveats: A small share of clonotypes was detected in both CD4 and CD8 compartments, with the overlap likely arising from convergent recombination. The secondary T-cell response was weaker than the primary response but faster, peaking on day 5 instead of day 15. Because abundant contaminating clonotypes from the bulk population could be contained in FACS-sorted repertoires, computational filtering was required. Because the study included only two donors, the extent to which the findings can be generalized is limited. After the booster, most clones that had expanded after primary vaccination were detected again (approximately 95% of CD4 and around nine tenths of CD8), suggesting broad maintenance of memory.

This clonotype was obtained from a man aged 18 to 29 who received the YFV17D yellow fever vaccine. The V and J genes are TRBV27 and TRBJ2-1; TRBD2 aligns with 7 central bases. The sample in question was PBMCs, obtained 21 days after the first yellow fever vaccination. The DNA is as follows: TGTGCCAGCAGCCCAGGACTAGGCTCCTACAATGAGCAGTTCTTC. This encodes CASSPGLGSYNEQFF.